This T cell receptor beta chain was profiled in a study of chemoradiotherapy in HPV16-positive cancers. In the study overall: Candidate HPV-specific clones and shared TCR motifs came from a couple of HPV16-positive patients. Study outcomes and limitations: HPV-specific T cells were functionally defined from only a couple of HPV16-positive patients. Non-HPV-specific T cells did not expand in tumors during treatment, whereas candidate HPV-specific clones and E7-related motifs did.

About this clone itself: Its antigen is as yet unknown.

TCRdb keeps only in-frame clones here, not all; method: immunoSEQ multiplex PCR. The table has tens of thousands of clones, 89% seen once. Repeated repertoire sampling spanned the course of chemoradiotherapy. V was trimmed by 6 bases and J by 10 bases, leaving 22 bases between them. CDR3 length: 16 amino acids. Germline V lookup: CDR1 MNHEY, CDR2 SMNVEV (reference sequence). The chain carries TRBV27 and TRBJ1-6; D gene ambiguous. This receptor was identified in a human donor with HPV-associated anogenital cancer. The sequences come from blood, collected from a patient who underwent chemoradiotherapy. The CDR3 loop is CASSSNIDPRNSPLHF. The CDR3 DNA sequence: TGTGCCAGCAGCTCCAATATAGATCCGAGGAACTCACCCCTCCACTTT.